The clone carrying this T cell receptor (beta chain) came up a few times. The target antigen is unknown. V lost 0 bases, J lost 4 bases, and 5 bases stayed unmatched. The CDR3 has 15 amino acids. Germline CDR1 reads SGHRS; CDR2 reads YFSETQ. Preparation of the TCRbeta library used unique molecular identifiers. Via MiXCR, TCRdb re-called the PCR reads, giving one row per CDR3 protein. In the table there are about 980,000 distinct CDR3 sequences, about 30% of which are singletons. The data were obtained in a study of T-cell reconstitution after alpha-beta-depleted transplantation in children. General study results and limits: In some patients, recipient T cells and intrathymic progenitors surviving conditioning explained high day-60 diversity.

The chain employs TRBV5-1 and TRBJ1-2, with 8 nucleotides matching TRBD1. The clonotype was recovered from a boy in the first two years of life who had a stem cell transplant for SCID, so the T cells may come from the graft donor. This material consisted of PBMCs, mostly from graft donor cells, taken 360 days after TCRalphabeta/CD19-depleted stem cell transplant. The CDR3 spells CASSLAARGPYGYTF. CDR3 DNA sequence: TGCGCCAGCAGCTTGGCGGCCAGGGGGCCCTATGGCTACACCTTC. The variable domain in full, completed from reference TRBV5-1 and TRBJ1-2, reads KAGVTQTPRYLIKTRGQQVTLSCSPISGHRSVSWYQQTPGQGLQFLFEYFSETQRNKGNFPGRFSGRQFSNSRSEMNVSTLELGDSALYLCASSLAARGPYGYTFGSGTRLTVV.